A selection of T cell receptor beta chains follows, all from one sample in a study of early stage breast cancer tumors. Here immunoSEQ multiplex PCR was the method, and the copy in TCRdb shows in-frame clones only, minus some. Of roughly 49,000 clones listed, about 77% are singletons. Material for sequencing was blood. These receptors were taken from a person aged 35 to 50 with breast cancer. Each CDR3 is given with its conserved first and last residue. A D gene is named only where the DNA matches it firmly. Where a row states a size, it is once, few, many or the class of an expanded clone; other rows omit it.

.,11,TRBV2,TRBJ1-1,.,CASRAGVVAFF,TGTGCCAGCAGGGCAGGGGTTGTAGCTTTCTTT
TRBD2,16,TRBV29-1,TRBJ2-3,.,CSVRGTSGLSTDTQYF,TGCAGCGTTAGGGGGACTAGCGGACTGAGCACAGATACGCAGTATTTT
TRBD1,14,TRBV6-5,TRBJ1-1,medium-sized,CASSYSPGGTEAFF,TGTGCCAGCAGTTACTCCCCAGGGGGGACTGAAGCTTTCTTT
.,11,TRBV7-2,TRBJ1-1,once,CASSLRIEAFF,TGTGCCAGCAGCTTAAGGATAGAAGCTTTCTTT
.,16,TRBV5-1,TRBJ2-7,.,CASSRDRDASSYEQYF,TGCGCCAGCAGCAGGGACCGGGACGCGAGCTCCTACGAGCAGTACTTC
.,11,TRBV25-1,TRBJ2-1,few,CASSPAYEQFF,TGTGCCAGCAGTCCCGCGTATGAGCAGTTCTTC
TRBD2,17,TRBV11-3,TRBJ2-3,once,CASSFTSGGPSTDTQYF,TGTGCCAGCAGCTTTACTAGCGGAGGTCCGAGCACAGATACGCAGTATTTT
.,13,TRBV5-6,TRBJ1-2,.,CASRPGTNYGYTF,TGTGCCAGCCGGCCGGGGACGAACTATGGCTACACCTTT
TRBD2,16,TRBV5-1,TRBJ2-4,.,CASSPRSGVAKNIQYF,TGCGCCAGCAGCCCGAGGAGCGGGGTAGCCAAAAACATTCAGTACTTC
.,16,TRBV4-1,TRBJ2-1,.,CASSQRSMEGYNEQFF,TGCGCCAGCAGCCAACGATCGATGGAGGGATACAATGAGCAGTTCTTC
.,14,TRBV28,TRBJ1-5,.,CASGGQYSNQPQHF,TGTGCCAGCGGGGGCCAGTATAGCAATCAGCCCCAGCATTTT
TRBD1,17,TRBV11-3,TRBJ2-7,.,CASSLGDRVHGSYEQYF,TGTGCCAGCAGCTTAGGGGACAGGGTTCACGGCTCCTACGAGCAGTACTTC
.,16,TRBV4-2,TRBJ2-3,.,CASSQVQGSRTDTQYF,TGTGCCAGCAGCCAAGTCCAAGGGTCGAGGACAGATACGCAGTATTTT
TRBD1,15,TRBV6-6,TRBJ1-5,.,CASSIPGQGDQPQHF,TGTGCCAGCAGTATCCCGGGACAGGGGGATCAGCCCCAGCATTTT
.,12,TRBV2,TRBJ2-2,.,CASTVEAGELFF,TGTGCCAGCACCGTCGAGGCCGGGGAGCTGTTTTTT
.,14,TRBV27,TRBJ1-1,.,CASSPVIRDTEAFF,TGTGCCAGCAGCCCAGTGATCCGGGACACTGAAGCTTTCTTT
.,14,TRBV19,TRBJ2-7,.,CASSVGLTPFEQYF,TGTGCCAGTAGTGTCGGGCTTACCCCGTTTGAGCAGTACTTC
.,14,TRBV30,TRBJ2-7,.,CAWSGRGAFGEQYF,TGTGCCTGGAGTGGGCGAGGGGCCTTCGGCGAGCAGTACTTC
TRBD1,15,TRBV6-6,TRBJ1-4,.,CASSRWTGGDEKLFF,TGTGCCAGCAGTCGCTGGACAGGAGGGGATGAAAAACTGTTTTTT
.,13,TRBV11-3,TRBJ2-5,.,CASSPRPAETQYF,TGTGCCAGCAGCCCCAGACCAGCAGAGACCCAGTACTTC
.,14,TRBV2,TRBJ2-2,.,CASLPTANTGELFF,TGTGCCAGCTTACCAACCGCCAACACCGGGGAGCTGTTTTTT
.,16,TRBV9,TRBJ2-3,.,CASSGGSGDFTDTQYF,TGTGCCAGCAGCGGGGGGTCGGGGGACTTCACAGATACGCAGTATTTT
.,14,TRBV6-1,TRBJ1-1,.,CASSEEEGYTEAFF,TGTGCCAGCAGTGAAGAGGAAGGGTACACTGAAGCTTTCTTT
.,15,TRBV11-3,TRBJ2-7,.,CASSPTGTAFYEQYF,TGTGCCAGCAGCCCGACGGGAACGGCTTTCTACGAGCAGTACTTC
.,18,TRBV7-8,TRBJ1-2,few,CASSPVILQGHLNYGYTF,TGTGCCAGCAGCCCAGTAATTCTACAGGGACACTTGAACTATGGCTACACCTTC
.,15,TRBV4-2,TRBJ2-3,.,CASSQDPQVADTQYF,TGTGCCAGCAGTCAGGACCCACAGGTGGCAGATACGCAGTATTTT
TRBD2,15,TRBV5-1,TRBJ2-5,.,CASSSTSGGGKTQYF,TGCGCCAGCAGCTCGACTAGCGGGGGGGGAAAGACCCAGTACTTC
.,12,TRBV6-5,TRBJ1-2,.,CASSQQGGGYTF,TGTGCCAGCAGTCAACAGGGAGGCGGCTACACCTTC
.,14,TRBV7-2,TRBJ2-3,.,CASSPIAYTDTQYF,TGTGCCAGCAGTCCCATAGCGTACACAGATACGCAGTATTTT
TRBD2,16,TRBV29-1,TRBJ2-7,.,CSARGLAGPRFYEQYF,TGCAGCGCCCGGGGACTAGCGGGGCCCAGATTCTACGAGCAGTACTTC
TRBD1,14,TRBV4-2,TRBJ1-4,few,CASSQGTGGEKLFF,TGTGCCAGCAGCCAAGGGACAGGGGGCGAAAAACTGTTTTTT
.,13,TRBV4-1,TRBJ2-1,.,CASSQAGYNEQFF,TGCGCCAGCAGCCAAGCGGGGTACAATGAGCAGTTCTTC
TRBD2,13,TRBV7-2,TRBJ2-3,.,CASSGLAGDTQYF,TGTGCCAGCAGCGGACTAGCGGGAGATACGCAGTATTTT
TRBD1,15,TRBV19,TRBJ2-2,.,CASTPGTGGSGELFF,TGTGCCAGCACGCCCGGGACAGGGGGCAGCGGGGAGCTGTTTTTT
.,12,TRBV30,TRBJ2-4,.,CAWSRGDGIQYF,TGTGCCTGGAGTAGAGGCGATGGGATTCAGTACTTC
.,13,TRBV6-6,TRBJ2-1,.,CASSYSIHNEQFF,TGTGCCAGCAGTTACTCGATTCACAATGAGCAGTTCTTC
TRBD1,13,TRBV9,TRBJ1-1,few,CASSGTGGTEAFF,TGTGCCAGCAGCGGTACAGGGGGCACTGAAGCTTTCTTT
.,13,TRBV6-6,TRBJ1-1,.,CASSYSRDTEAFF,TGTGCCAGCAGTTACTCAAGGGACACTGAAGCTTTCTTT
TRBD1,15,TRBV5-1,TRBJ1-5,.,CASSSTGSVGQPQHF,TGCGCCAGCAGCTCGACAGGGTCGGTAGGTCAGCCCCAGCATTTT
.,14,TRBV2,TRBJ2-7,.,CASSDSRQLGEQYF,TGTGCCAGCAGTGATTCAAGGCAGCTCGGTGAGCAGTACTTC
.,15,TRBV6-1,TRBJ2-7,.,CASSAVWGNSYEQYF,TGTGCCAGCAGTGCTGTTTGGGGGAACTCCTACGAGCAGTACTTC
.,12,TRBV25-1,TRBJ1-1,.,CASKFGATEAFF,TGTGCCAGCAAATTCGGGGCCACTGAAGCTTTCTTT
.,17,TRBV5-6,TRBJ1-1,.,CASSFGVRRIVGTEAFF,TGTGCCAGCAGCTTTGGTGTTAGGAGGATAGTGGGCACTGAAGCTTTCTTT
TRBD1,15,TRBV5-1,TRBJ2-7,.,CASSLGPGQGYEQYF,TGCGCCAGCAGCTTGGGCCCGGGACAGGGCTACGAGCAGTACTTC
.,12,TRBV2,TRBJ1-5,once,CASRQGNQPQHF,TGTGCCAGCCGGCAGGGCAATCAGCCCCAGCATTTT
.,14,TRBV11-2,TRBJ2-7,.,CASSLVVLSYEQYF,TGTGCCAGCAGCTTAGTAGTTCTATCCTACGAGCAGTACTTC